This TCR beta chain was captured in a study of tumor T cells in aggressive B-cell lymphoma. The CDR3 has 17 residues. V shed 3 bases and J 2 bases; nucleotides not matched to a gene: 11. The germline V gene encodes CDR1 SGHAT and CDR2 FQNNGV. Using immunoSEQ multiplex PCR, the repertoire was profiled, and TCRdb retains in-frame clones only, with some absent. The sample contains 2,500 to 3,000 clones, 85% to 90% of which appear only once. Sequenced sample: tumor tissue. The rearrangement uses TRBV11-2 and TRBJ1-1; 8 nucleotides line up with TRBD1. The TCR sequence derives from an adult with diffuse large B cell lymphoma. This chain's CDR3 is CASSLGRTGPSNTEAFF. The CDR3 DNA sequence: TGTGCCAGCAGCTTGGGGAGGACAGGGCCCTCCAACACTGAAGCTTTCTTT.